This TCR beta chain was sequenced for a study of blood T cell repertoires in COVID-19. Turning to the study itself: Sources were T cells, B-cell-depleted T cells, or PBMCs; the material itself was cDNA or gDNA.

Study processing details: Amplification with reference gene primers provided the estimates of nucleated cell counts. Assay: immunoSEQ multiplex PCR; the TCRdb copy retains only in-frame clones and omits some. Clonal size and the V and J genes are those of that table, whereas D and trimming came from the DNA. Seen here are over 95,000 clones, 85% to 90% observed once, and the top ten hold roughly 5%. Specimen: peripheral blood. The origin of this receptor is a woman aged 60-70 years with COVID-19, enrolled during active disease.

CDR3 protein: CASSLKDRVGYGYTF. For the CDR3, the DNA is TGTGCCAGCAGCTTGAAGGACAGGGTTGGCTATGGCTACACCTTC. The chain joins TRBV5-8 to TRBJ1-2; 8 bases are shared with TRBD1. The CDR3 totals 15 residues. Germline trimming cut 1 base from V and 4 bases from J; bases unmatched to any gene: 6. Looked up from germline, CDR1 is SGHTS and CDR2 is YDEGEE.